This paragraph covers one T cell receptor beta chain sequence. Only in-frame clones appear in the TCRdb table, and some are missing; sequencing was by immunoSEQ multiplex PCR. The sample contains some 86,000 clones, more than 85% of which appear only once. The data stem from a study of OX40 agonist ivuxolimab in advanced cancers. Background on the study: The mean age was approximately 60 years, ranging from about 23 to 79, with over 70% of participants male.

Germline CDR1 is GTSNPN and CDR2 is SVGIG (reference sequence). Trimming pared 1 base from V and 1 base from J, leaving 2 bases between. The CDR3 has 12 amino acids. This material consisted of CD4+ or CD8+ T cells sorted from blood, taken in a trial of the OX40 agonist ivuxolimab. This sequence was found in an adult with an advanced solid tumor such as melanoma, head and neck, liver or kidney cancer. The rearrangement joins TRBV30 to TRBJ2-4; D is unclear. CDR3: CAWSAAKNIQYF. In nucleotides, the CDR3 is TGTGCCTGGAGTGCTGCCAAAAACATTCAGTACTTC.